These 27 T cell receptor beta chains originate from one sample sequenced in a study of blood T cells in healthy people across ages. Through a sample-barcoded 5' primer and a J-beta primer mix, a second PCR was run for about 6 to 11 cycles. TCRdb redid the calling of the 5' RACE reads with MiXCR, one entry per CDR3 protein. The sample carries some 1.6 million distinct CDR3 sequences, around 35% recorded once. The source material was blood. These receptors all come from a young woman in good health.

This chain connects TRBV12-3 or TRBV12-4 to TRBJ2-7; 8 bases fit TRBD1. The trim removed 3 bases at V and 3 bases at J, leaving 13 bases unmatched. The CDR3 is made up of 17 amino acids. This chain's CDR3 is CASSFFLGTGLHYEQYF. The CDR3 DNA sequence: TGTGCCAGCAGTTTTTTTTTGGGGACAGGTCTTCACTACGAGCAGTACTTC.

This clonotype has more than one count but fewer than ten. V is TRBV4-1 and J is TRBJ1-2, with D possibly matching TRBD1 (6 bases). Trimming stripped 1 base from V and 1 base from J, with 10 bases between. The CDR3 has 15 amino acids. The germline CDR1 and CDR2 sequences are MGHRA and YSYEKL. CDR3 in amino acids: CASSQVGTLNYGYTF. CDR3 sequence (DNA): TGCGCCAGCAGCCAAGTTGGGACACTTAACTATGGCTACACCTTC.

CDR3 in DNA: TGTGCCAGCATGTTAACAGGAACAAGCACAGATACGCAGTATTTT. It translates to CASMLTGTSTDTQYF. The J gene is TRBJ2-3, the V gene TRBV2; weak D call: TRBD1 (5 bases). Trimming shortened V by 7 bases and J by 0 bases, and 14 bases separated the two germline ends. The CDR3 runs 15 residues. Germline CDR1 and CDR2: SNHLY and FYNNEI.

The chain recombines TRBV20-1 with TRBJ1-1, with 9 bases lining up with TRBD1. The CDR3 consists of 12 residues. The germline gives CDR1 DFQATT, CDR2 SNEGSKA (reference sequence). With V trimmed by 0 bases and J by 11 bases, 4 bases remained unmatched. CDR3 in amino acids: CSAREGQGEAFF. The CDR3 DNA sequence: TGCAGTGCTAGAGAGGGACAGGGTGAGGCTTTCTTT.

On this clonotype itself: This may arise from a read error, as a much more abundant clone is one base away. The rearrangement links TRBV10-3 to TRBJ2-5, with unresolved D. Germline CDR1 reads ENHRY; CDR2 reads SYGVKD. CDR3 length equals 14 residues. The CDR3 loop reads CAIRESQRQETQYF. As DNA, the CDR3 is TGTGCCATCAGGGAGTCCCAGCGCCAAGAGACCCAGTACTTC.

The V and J genes are TRBV12-3 or TRBV12-4 and TRBJ1-2, with D tentatively TRBD1 (5 bases). This CDR3 is 11 amino acids long. The ends were cut back, 5 bases at V and 10 bases at J, with 11 bases in the middle. Here the CDR3 DNA reads TGTGCCAGCAGTCAAGTAGGGGACTACACCTTC. Amino acid sequence: CASSQVGDYTF.

With regard to this clonotype: This may come from a read error, since a much larger clone is one base off. V and J are TRBV10-3 and TRBJ2-3, with D uncertain. This CDR3 is 12 amino acids long. With 11 bases removed from V and 4 bases from J, the gap between germline ends came to 13 bases. Germline CDR1 is ENHRY and CDR2 is SYGVKD. CDR3 sequence: CAAAFDADTQYF. CDR3 in DNA: TGTGCCGCGGCTTTCGACGCAGATACGCAGTATTTT.

The CDR3 DNA sequence: TGTGCCAGCAGCCAAGATATAAGCGGGGGGGGCACCGGGGAGCTGTTTTTT. This gives the protein CASSQDISGGGTGELFF. The chain links TRBV4-2 to TRBJ2-2; 10 nucleotides line up with TRBD2. Germline V lookup: CDR1 LGHNA, CDR2 YNFKEQ. Unmatched junction bases numbered 5, after V lost 0 bases and J lost 4 bases. The CDR3 extends over 17 amino acids.

This chain connects TRBV20-1 to TRBJ2-1; D perhaps matches TRBD2 (6 bases). This CDR3 comprises 15 residues. Per germline, CDR1 DFQATT and CDR2 SNEGSKA (reference sequence). V was trimmed by 0 bases and J by 9 bases, leaving 18 bases between them. CDR3 region: CSAREREGGKGEQFF. The CDR3 DNA follows: TGCAGTGCTAGAGAGCGGGAAGGTGGTAAGGGTGAGCAGTTCTTC.

This clonotype has just a few counts. The chain recombines TRBV4-1 with TRBJ2-5, with a possible D match to TRBD2 (6 bases). This CDR3 comprises 19 residues. The V end was cut by 0 bases, the J end by 11 bases, with 31 bases between. Germline CDR1 is MGHRA and CDR2 is YSYEKL. CDR3 region: CASSQDPLGRTGVVWEQYF. CDR3 nucleotides: TGCGCCAGCAGCCAAGATCCTTTGGGTCGGACGGGAGTGGTGTGGGAGCAGTACTTC.

This clonotype has more than one count but fewer than ten. The V and J genes are TRBV30 and TRBJ1-4; weak D call: TRBD1 (6 bases). Germline V gene sequence: CDR1 GTSNPN, CDR2 SVGIG (reference sequence). The CDR3 totals 14 residues. The V end lost 3 bases, the J end lost 5 bases, and 13 bases lay between the germline ends. CDR3 DNA: TGTGCCTGGAGCGCGGACAGCTTGAATGAAAAACTGTTTTTT. Its translation is CAWSADSLNEKLFF.

This clonotype showed up many times. This chain joins TRBV10-3 and TRBJ2-7; possible D gene TRBD2, 5 bases. Germline CDR1 is ENHRY and CDR2 is SYGVKD. With 2 bases removed from V and 0 bases from J, the gap between germline ends came to 8 bases. This CDR3 spans 14 amino acids. CDR3 amino acids: CAISEEGSSYEQYF. In nucleotides, the CDR3 is TGTGCCATCAGTGAGGAGGGAAGCTCCTACGAGCAGTACTTC.

The V call is TRBV6-1, the J call TRBJ1-5; perhaps TRBD1 as D (5 bases). Per the germline V gene, CDR1 is MNHNS and CDR2 is SASEGT. V dropped 0 bases and J dropped 6 bases, with 18 bases sitting between them. This CDR3 has 17 amino acids. CDR3 in amino acids: CASSEARGLGQGQPQHF. DNA for the CDR3: TGTGCCAGCAGTGAAGCTCGAGGATTGGGGCAGGGTCAGCCCCAGCATTTT.

V and J are TRBV28 and TRBJ2-7; D is perhaps TRBD1 (6 bases). The length of the CDR3 is 15 residues. Germline loops: CDR1 MDHEN, CDR2 SYDVKM. Trimming removed 7 bases at V and 3 bases at J, with 19 bases between. Written as DNA, the CDR3 is TGTGCCAGCAATGACAGGCTGAAACCTCACTACGAGCAGTACTTC. Protein: CASNDRLKPHYEQYF. Based on the CDR3 plus reference TRBV28 and TRBJ2-7, the full variable domain is DVKVTQSSRYLVKRTGEKVFLECVQDMDHENMFWYRQDPGLGLRLIYFSYDVKMKEKGDIPEGYSVSREKKERFSLILESASTNQTSMYLCASNDRLKPHYEQYFGPGTRLTVT.

Turning to this clonotype: This could be a read error, since a much larger clone is one nucleotide away. The chain employs TRBV6-6 and TRBJ2-1; possible D gene TRBD2, 5 bases. CDR1 MNHNY and CDR2 SVGAGI come from the germline V gene (reference sequence). There are 13 residues in the CDR3. V lost 5 bases and J lost 6, with 11 bases in between. Here the CDR3 DNA reads TGTGCCAGCAGTGCCCTTGGGAGCAATGAGCAGTTCTTC. Encoded protein: CASSALGSNEQFF.

In its sample, this clonotype was seen a few times. V and J are TRBV7-3 and TRBJ2-2; D is uncertain. Germline CDR1 and CDR2: SGHTA and FQGTGA. The length of the CDR3 is 15 residues. Trimming pared 5 bases from V and 2 bases from J, leaving 12 bases between. The CDR3 DNA reads as TGTGCCAGCAGCCCCCGCGGCAGAAACACCGGGGAGCTGTTTTTT. Amino acids: CASSPRGRNTGELFF.

The chain's CDR3 is CASGHKTNEKLFF. The CDR3 bases are TGTGCCAGCGGACATAAAACTAATGAAAAACTGTTTTTT. The chain links TRBV6-1 to TRBJ1-4, with D possibly being TRBD1 (5 bases). Germline V gene data show CDR1 as MNHNS and CDR2 as SASEGT. The ends were cut back, 8 bases at V and 1 base at J, with 8 bases in the middle. The CDR3 runs to 13 residues.

This clonotype was seen a few times. The genes are TRBV2 and TRBJ2-5; D possibly matches TRBD1 or TRBD2 (5 bases each). Germline assignment: CDR1 SNHLY and CDR2 FYNNEI. The V end lost 1 base, the J end lost 1 base, and 13 bases lay between the germline ends. This CDR3 comprises 16 residues. The CDR3 reads CASSEGGEGTQETQYF. The CDR3 DNA is TGTGCCAGCAGTGAAGGGGGAGAGGGGACCCAAGAGACCCAGTACTTC. Together with reference TRBV2 and TRBJ2-5, the CDR3 gives the full variable domain: EPEVTQTPSHQVTQMGQEVILRCVPISNHLYFYWYRQILGQKVEFLVSFYNNEISEKSEIFDDQFSVERPDGSNFTLKIRSTKLEDSAMYFCASSEGGEGTQETQYFGPGTRLLVL.

V usage is TRBV5-1 and J usage is TRBJ2-1, with D possibly being TRBD2 (6 bases). The germline V gene has CDR1 SGHRS and CDR2 YFSETQ. Trimming took off 6 bases at V and 0 bases at J, with 16 bases between the two ends. CDR3 size: 16 residues. The CDR3 protein is CASTGGGGSSYNEQFF. The CDR3 nucleotides read TGCGCCAGCACTGGGGGTGGGGGGAGCTCCTACAATGAGCAGTTCTTC.

This clonotype was found a few times. The rearrangement links TRBV20-1 to TRBJ2-5; 10 bases align to TRBD1. The J call may be in error: the DNA end matches TRBJ2-7 better. Germline values: CDR1 DFQATT, CDR2 SNEGSKA (reference sequence). CDR3 size: 14 residues. CDR3 in amino acids: CSARTGTGAYEQYF. As DNA, the CDR3 is TGCAGTGCTAGAACCGGGACAGGGGCCTACGAGCAGTACTTC.

The chain links TRBV2 to TRBJ1-2; D remains ambiguous. Germline values: CDR1 SNHLY, CDR2 FYNNEI. CDR3 size: 14 residues. With 6 bases removed from V and 3 bases from J, the gap between germline ends came to 14 bases. The CDR3 sequence is CASRDPGSDYGYTF. CDR3 DNA sequence: TGTGCCAGCAGGGACCCCGGCTCCGACTATGGCTACACCTTC.

This clonotype occurred a few times. The V call is TRBV4-1, the J call TRBJ2-5; 7 bases align to TRBD1. Germline trimming cut 6 bases from V and 0 bases from J; bases unmatched to any gene: 13. The CDR3 spans 17 residues. CDR1 is MGHRA, CDR2 YSYEKL, per germline. The CDR3 loop reads CASSPGTAQPYQETQYF. DNA for the CDR3: TGCGCCAGCAGTCCCGGGACAGCCCAACCGTACCAAGAGACCCAGTACTTC.

In this sample, this clonotype turned up many times. The V gene is TRBV2, the J gene TRBJ1-4; 7 bases are a match to TRBD1. This CDR3 region has 13 residues. Germline loops: CDR1 SNHLY, CDR2 FYNNEI. V shed 5 bases and J 12 bases; nucleotides not matched to a gene: 9. The CDR3 region has the DNA TGTGCCAGCAGTATCTGGACAGGATCCGAACTGTTTTTT. Protein product: CASSIWTGSELFF.

Notes on this clonotype: A much larger clone lies a single base off, so this may be a read error. The CDR3 DNA is TGCAGTGCTAGTTTCCCGAACGAGGGTCGACACGAGCAGTACTTC. Translation: CSASFPNEGRHEQYF. V usage is TRBV20-1 and J usage is TRBJ2-5, with D possibly matching TRBD2 (5 bases). The assigned J gene may be wrong: the sequence end matches TRBJ2-7 better. Germline values: CDR1 DFQATT, CDR2 SNEGSKA (reference sequence). The CDR3 is 15 residues long.

V is TRBV7-6 and J is TRBJ1-1; a weak D match, TRBD1 (5 bases). The V end was cut by 4 bases, the J end by 2 bases, with 14 bases between. Germline-derived CDR1 and CDR2 are SGHVS and FNYEAQ. The CDR3 sequence is 15 residues long. For the CDR3, the DNA is TGTGCCAGCAGCTCCGATGAGGGGTTTAACACTGAAGCTTTCTTT. This translates into CASSSDEGFNTEAFF. The full variable domain, rest sourced from reference TRBV7-6 and TRBJ1-1, is GAGVSQSPRYKVTKRGQDVALRCDPISGHVSLYWYRQALGQGPEFLTYFNYEAQQDKSGLPNDRFSAERPEGSISTLTIQRTEQRDSAMYRCASSSDEGFNTEAFFGQGTRLTVV.

V gene TRBV4-2 combines with J gene TRBJ1-4, with TRBD1 matching over 9 bases. J lost 2 bases, V lost 1 base, and 5 bases had no gene match. Per the germline V gene, CDR1 is LGHNA and CDR2 is YNFKEQ. The CDR3 is made up of 17 amino acids. This chain's CDR3 is CASSQVRGQGTNEKLFF. As DNA, the CDR3 is TGTGCCAGCAGCCAAGTTCGCGGACAGGGGACTAATGAAAAACTGTTTTTT.

Written as DNA, the CDR3 is TGCAGTGCTAGTAGCGTCCATGAGCAGTTCTTC. Amino acids: CSASSVHEQFF. This chain joins TRBV20-1 and TRBJ2-1; D possibly corresponds to TRBD2 (5 bases). The germline V gene encodes CDR1 DFQATT and CDR2 SNEGSKA (reference sequence). V shed 3 bases and J shed 8 bases, with 8 bases lying between them. The CDR3 runs to 11 residues.